This is a list of T cell receptor beta chains from one sample in a study of blood T cell repertoires in COVID-19. TCRdb's copy holds only in-frame clones and misses some; the assay was immunoSEQ multiplex PCR. This table holds some 300,000 clones, 85% to 90% found once. Specimen: peripheral blood. The receptors were gathered from a woman between 50 and 59 years old with COVID-19, enrolled during active disease. Both conserved end residues are part of each CDR3. A D gene is named only where the DNA matches it firmly. Clone size, where shown, is once, few, many, or a class for clones that have expanded.

cdr3_nt | cdr3_aa | clone_size | cdr3_length | j_call | v_call | d_call
TGCAGTGCTAGTCCGGGACTAGCGGCCTACAATGAGCAGTTCTTC | CSASPGLAAYNEQFF | once | 15 | TRBJ2-1 | TRBV20-1 | TRBD2
TGTGCCAGCAGTTTAAAACCGGGAGGAGTCTACGAGCAGTACTTC | CASSLKPGGVYEQYF | . | 15 | TRBJ2-7 | TRBV27 | TRBD2
TGTGCCAGCAGCCGGAAGGACAGGGGATACGAGCAGTACTTC | CASSRKDRGYEQYF | once | 14 | TRBJ2-7 | TRBV5-4 | TRBD1
TGTGCCGCCGCCCGGGGGGGCAATCAGCCCCAGCATTTT | CAAARGGNQPQHF | . | 13 | TRBJ1-5 | TRBV24-1 | .
TGTGCCAGCAGCTTAGGGATGGCGGGACAGCGTGAAGCTTTCTTT | CASSLGMAGQREAFF | . | 15 | TRBJ1-1 | TRBV7-2 | TRBD1
TGTGCCAGCAAATTCGGGGGACAAGAGACCCAGTACTTC | CASKFGGQETQYF | . | 13 | TRBJ2-5 | TRBV6-5 | .
TGTGCCAGCAGCCAGATGCTAGCGGGAGTGATCCTCCGTAATGAGCAGTTCTTC | CASSQMLAGVILRNEQFF | . | 18 | TRBJ2-1 | TRBV4-2 | TRBD2
. | CAWGGGTGRLHTF | . | 13 | TRBJ1-2 | TRBV30 | .
TGTGCCAGCAGCTCGACACATAACTATGGCTACACCTTC | CASSSTHNYGYTF | . | 13 | TRBJ1-2 | TRBV11-2 | .
TGTGCCAGCAGCTTAGGCGGGAGAGGCGAGCAGTACTTC | CASSLGGRGEQYF | . | 13 | TRBJ2-7 | TRBV11-3 | TRBD2
TGTGCCAGCAGTCGGACACCCGGGGGAGGTGGCTACACCTTC | CASSRTPGGGGYTF | once | 14 | TRBJ1-2 | TRBV6-5 | .
TGTGCCAGCAGCCTGGATATCAATCAGCCCCAGCATTTT | CASSLDINQPQHF | . | 13 | TRBJ1-5 | TRBV5-4 | .
TGTGCCAGCAGCCTCCGAGGGAGTTCCGGGGAGCTGTTTTTT | CASSLRGSSGELFF | . | 14 | TRBJ2-2 | TRBV7-3 | .
TGTGCCAGCAGCCAAGGGCCTACCGGGGAGCTGTTTTTT | CASSQGPTGELFF | . | 13 | TRBJ2-2 | TRBV14 | .
TGCGCCAGCAGACGATATACAGGGGATCCTGAAGCTTTCTTT | CASRRYTGDPEAFF | . | 14 | TRBJ1-1 | TRBV10-2 | TRBD1
TGTGCCAGCAGTTGGGGGGAGAACACCGGGGAGCTGTTTTTT | CASSWGENTGELFF | . | 14 | TRBJ2-2 | TRBV27 | .
TGTGCTAGTACTGGACGGGGTTCGGGGGAGGGCGAAAAACTGTTTTTT | CASTGRGSGEGEKLFF | . | 16 | TRBJ1-4 | TRBV12-5 | .
TGTGCCAGTAGGGACAGGGCCACTGAAGCTTTCTTT | CASRDRATEAFF | . | 12 | TRBJ1-1 | TRBV19 | TRBD1
TGCGCCAGCAGCTTAGAGCAAGAGACCCAGTACTTC | CASSLEQETQYF | . | 12 | TRBJ2-5 | TRBV5-1 | .
TGTGCCAGCAGCTTAGCACTCGGAGGCTGGGACACAGATACGCAGTATTTT | CASSLALGGWDTDTQYF | . | 17 | TRBJ2-3 | TRBV7-9 | .
TGTGCCAGCAGTTACTCTAATCAGGGAGGCTACGAGCAGTACTTC | CASSYSNQGGYEQYF | . | 15 | TRBJ2-7 | TRBV6-6 | .
TGTGCCAGCAGTCCAGGACTCCGAGAGCAAGAGACCCAGTACTTC | CASSPGLREQETQYF | . | 15 | TRBJ2-5 | TRBV6-5 | .
TGTGCCAGCAGCCCAAGAGGGGGAGGGAATTCACCCCTCCACTTT | CASSPRGGGNSPLHF | . | 15 | TRBJ1-6 | TRBV7-3 | .
TGCGCCAGCAGCTTTGATAGCCGCGATGAGCAGTTCTTC | CASSFDSRDEQFF | . | 13 | TRBJ2-1 | TRBV5-1 | .
TGTGCCAGCAGTCAGAGGGGGGGCGAGACTGAAGCTTTCTTT | CASSQRGGETEAFF | once | 14 | TRBJ1-1 | TRBV6-5 | .
TGTGCCAGCAGGACCAGGGGGCGATACACTGAAGCTTTCTTT | CASRTRGRYTEAFF | . | 14 | TRBJ1-1 | TRBV6-5 | TRBD1
TGTGCCAGCAGCCACACAGGGATCAATGAGCAGTTCTTC | CASSHTGINEQFF | . | 13 | TRBJ2-1 | TRBV3-1/TRBV3-2 | .
TGTGCCAGCTCAGTGACAGGATTTGGGGAGCAGTACTTC | CASSVTGFGEQYF | . | 13 | TRBJ2-7 | TRBV18 | .
TGTGCCAGCTCACCACCAGGGACAACGTGGAATGGCTACACCTTC | CASSPPGTTWNGYTF | few | 15 | TRBJ1-2 | TRBV18 | .
TGTGCCAGCAGCGTAGACGGTTCAGGCGAGAGCACAGATACGCAGTATTTT | CASSVDGSGESTDTQYF | . | 17 | TRBJ2-3 | TRBV9 | .
TGCGCCAGCAGCTTAGGACTAGCGGATGGCGAGCAGTACTTC | CASSLGLADGEQYF | . | 14 | TRBJ2-7 | TRBV5-1 | TRBD2
TGTGCCAGCTCACCGGACAGAATGAACACTGAAGCTTTCTTT | CASSPDRMNTEAFF | . | 14 | TRBJ1-1 | TRBV18 | .
TGCGCCAGCAGGGCGGACAGGGCCTTAGGCCAGCCCCAGCATTTT | CASRADRALGQPQHF | . | 15 | TRBJ1-5 | TRBV10-1 | TRBD1
TGTGCCAGCGCGAAGGCAGGGGGCTTTTCTTCCGAGCAGTACTTC | CASAKAGGFSSEQYF | once | 15 | TRBJ2-7 | TRBV6-5 | TRBD1
TGTGCCAGCAGCCAAGATGGGCAGTACGAGCAGTACTTC | CASSQDGQYEQYF | . | 13 | TRBJ2-7 | TRBV3-1/TRBV3-2 | .
TGTGCCAGCAGTTATCCTAGCGGGAGGGGCGAGCAGTACTTC | CASSYPSGRGEQYF | . | 14 | TRBJ2-7 | TRBV7-2 | TRBD2
TGTGCCAGCAGCTTAGGACAGGGGGGATCGAATGAGCAGTTCTTC | CASSLGQGGSNEQFF | . | 15 | TRBJ2-1 | TRBV7-9 | TRBD1
TGTGCCAGCTCACAACGGGACACCTTAAACACTGAAGCTTTCTTT | CASSQRDTLNTEAFF | once | 15 | TRBJ1-1 | TRBV18 | .
TGTGCCAGCAGCTTTTTGCGGGGCTCCTACGAGCAGTACTTC | CASSFLRGSYEQYF | . | 14 | TRBJ2-7 | TRBV11-2 | .
TGTGCCACCAGCGATATAGGACAGGGAATAACAGATACGCAGTATTTT | CATSDIGQGITDTQYF | . | 16 | TRBJ2-3 | TRBV24-1 | TRBD1
TGTGCCAGCAGTCTTGGCGGGAATGAAAAACTGTTTTTT | CASSLGGNEKLFF | . | 13 | TRBJ1-4 | TRBV12-3/TRBV12-4 | .
TGCGCCAGCAGCCCAAACGGTCCGTATCAGCCCCAGCATTTT | CASSPNGPYQPQHF | . | 14 | TRBJ1-5 | TRBV5-1 | .
TGTGCCAGCAGCTTTCTACCGGGGCAGGGGTACAATGAGCAGTTCTTC | CASSFLPGQGYNEQFF | . | 16 | TRBJ2-1 | TRBV7-9 | .
TGTGCCAGCACCATCAGACAGGGGGCAGGGACTGAAGCTTTCTTT | CASTIRQGAGTEAFF | . | 15 | TRBJ1-1 | TRBV3-1/TRBV3-2 | TRBD1
TGTGCCAGCAGCCCTTTGGGACAGGGGCCACTATACGGCTACACCTTC | CASSPLGQGPLYGYTF | . | 16 | TRBJ1-2 | TRBV9 | TRBD1
TGTGCCAGCAGCCGCACAGGGGGCGCCGGGGGCAATCAGCCCCAGCATTTT | CASSRTGGAGGNQPQHF | . | 17 | TRBJ1-5 | TRBV7-9 | TRBD1
TGTGCCAGTAGCCGGGACAGGGGTCAGCCCCAGCATTTT | CASSRDRGQPQHF | . | 13 | TRBJ1-5 | TRBV19 | TRBD1
TGCAGCGCCCACGGGGGAACCTACAATGAGCAGTTCTTC | CSAHGGTYNEQFF | . | 13 | TRBJ2-1 | TRBV29-1 | .
TGTGCCAGCAGCCAAGGGGACAGTCTAAACACCGGGGAGCTGTTTTTT | CASSQGDSLNTGELFF | . | 16 | TRBJ2-2 | TRBV3-1/TRBV3-2 | TRBD1
TGTGCCATCAGCTGGGACAGAGGAAGCAATCAGCCCCAGCATTTT | CAISWDRGSNQPQHF | . | 15 | TRBJ1-5 | TRBV10-3 | TRBD1
TGTGCCAGCAGCTTACCTGGCGGGGGGGAGTACGAGCAGTACTTC | CASSLPGGGEYEQYF | . | 15 | TRBJ2-7 | TRBV3-1/TRBV3-2 | TRBD2
TGTGCCAGCAGTGGGAGAGACCCCAGGCATGAAAAACTGTTTTTT | CASSGRDPRHEKLFF | . | 15 | TRBJ1-4 | TRBV27 | .
TGTGCCAGCAGTCCCCCGGCGGGAGTCTACGAGCAGTACTTC | CASSPPAGVYEQYF | . | 14 | TRBJ2-7 | TRBV6-2/TRBV6-3 | TRBD2
TGTGCCAGCAGCTTAGATTCGGCCGGGAGTCCGTACACCGGGGAGCTGTTTTTT | CASSLDSAGSPYTGELFF | . | 18 | TRBJ2-2 | TRBV11-3 | .
TGTGCCAGCAGCCAAGATCTCCCCGCAGGGCCTGGAAACACCATATATTTT | CASSQDLPAGPGNTIYF | . | 17 | TRBJ1-3 | TRBV14 | .
TGTGCCAGCTCACCACCCCAGGGGTCGTGGTACGAGCAGTACTTC | CASSPPQGSWYEQYF | . | 15 | TRBJ2-7 | TRBV18 | .
TGTGCCAGCAGCTTAGGGGGATCGACAGGGTTCGGCTATGGCTACACCTTC | CASSLGGSTGFGYGYTF | . | 17 | TRBJ1-2 | TRBV7-9 | TRBD1
TGTGCCAGCAGTAGGGACAGGGGGCGTAGTGGCTACACCTTC | CASSRDRGRSGYTF | . | 14 | TRBJ1-2 | TRBV2 | TRBD1